One and the same sample provided the 18 T cell receptor beta chains below, sequenced in a study of T cells expressing NK-cell markers (dated by TCRdb to the early 2020s). Libraries were prepared through 5' RACE. TCRdb names Illumina HiSeq 2000 as the instrument used. Once TCRdb had reprocessed the reads, it stored one entry per CDR3 protein sequence and supplied no DNA. The data table for this sample lists about 440,000 distinct CDR3 sequences. About 7.3% of the sample comes from the top ten. Sequences were obtained from blood T cells: a sorted CD56 or NKG2C T cell subset, CD4+ or CD8+ T cells, or bulk PBMC T cells (not recorded which). The receptors come from a woman aged 18 to 75 in good health.

J is TRBJ2-6 and V is TRBV18; as DNA is missing, the TRBD1 call by TCRdb cannot be tested. Germline CDR1 reads KGHSH; CDR2 reads LQKENI. The CDR3 extends over 19 amino acids. The CDR3 sequence is CASSPQEATGPWGANVLTF.

This rearrangement joins TRBV3-1 to TRBJ2-2. CDR3 length: 14 amino acids. CDR1 LGHDT and CDR2 YNNKEL come from the germline V gene (reference sequence). The CDR3 is CASSPEVGVGELFF. The full variable domain, with the rest looked up from reference TRBV3-1 and TRBJ2-2, is DTAVSQTPKYLVTQMGNDKSIKCEQNLGHDTMYWYKQDSKKFLKIMFSYNNKELIINETVPNRFSPKSPDKAHLNLHINSLELGDSAVYFCASSPEVGVGELFFGEGSRLTVL.

This chain connects TRBV5-4 to TRBJ2-3; TCRdb proposes TRBD1, but this gene call is untestable without DNA. The CDR3 is 13 amino acids. CDR1 and CDR2 from the germline V gene are SGHNT and YYREEE (reference sequence). The chain's CDR3 is CASSGGGADTQYF.

This chain links TRBV29-1 with TRBJ2-1. The CDR3 sequence is 15 residues long. In germline, CDR1 is SQVTM, CDR2 ANQGSEA. The CDR3 is CSVDTTKSSYNEQFF.

The gene calls are TRBV15 and TRBJ2-3; TCRdb indicates TRBD2, and absent DNA this call remains unverified. This CDR3 contains 16 residues. Germline CDR1 is LNHNV and CDR2 is YYDKDF (reference sequence). CDR3 in amino acids: CATSRDRVSGTDTQYF.

The chain employs TRBV25-1 and TRBJ1-1; lacking DNA, the TRBD1 call made by TCRdb goes unchecked. Germline V gene lookup returns CDR1 MGHDK and CDR2 SYGVNS. This CDR3 comprises 16 residues. The CDR3 region is CASSENRGPVNTEAFF.

The chain links TRBV6-5 to TRBJ1-3. In germline, CDR1 is MNHEY, CDR2 SVGAGI. The CDR3 loop spans 15 amino acids. CDR3 residues: CASSYSRSSGNTIYF.

The V gene is TRBV10-3, the J gene TRBJ2-2; TCRdb reports TRBD1, a call that lacks DNA to check it against. The length of the CDR3 is 14 residues. Looked up from germline, CDR1 is ENHRY and CDR2 is SYGVKD. CDR3 protein: CATRGREDTGELFF.

The CDR3 here is CASSLRSGKSGELFF. V gene TRBV7-3 combines with J gene TRBJ2-2. The germline V gene encodes CDR1 SGHTA and CDR2 FQGTGA. The CDR3 runs 15 residues.

The V and J genes are TRBV25-1 and TRBJ2-2; TCRdb returns TRBD2, unconfirmable since there is no DNA. The CDR3 loop spans 17 amino acids. Germline V gene data show CDR1 as MGHDK and CDR2 as SYGVNS. CDR3 in amino acids: CASSDITSPENTGELFF.

The chain has TRBV11-2 and TRBJ1-3. The germline gives CDR1 SGHAT, CDR2 FQNNGV. This CDR3 has 14 amino acids. The CDR3: CASSHLTTGNTIYF.

The V and J genes are TRBV10-3 and TRBJ2-7. The CDR3 has 14 amino acids. Germline loops: CDR1 ENHRY, CDR2 SYGVKD. CDR3 residues: CAISGGETVYEQYF.

The V gene is TRBV28, the J gene TRBJ2-5; TCRdb's D call of TRBD1 is untestable without DNA. Germline values: CDR1 MDHEN, CDR2 SYDVKM. This CDR3 contains 15 residues. CDR3 loop: CASKPLGQGVETQYF.

The genes are TRBV9 and TRBJ1-5. The CDR3 consists of 14 residues. Germline V gives CDR1 SGDLS, CDR2 YYNGEE. This CDR3 is CASSVDLGNQPQHF. The full variable domain, its missing parts supplied by reference TRBV9 and TRBJ1-5, is DSGVTQTPKHLITATGQRVTLRCSPRSGDLSVYWYQQSLDQGLQFLIQYYNGEERAKGNILERFSAQQFPDLHSELNLSSLELGDSALYFCASSVDLGNQPQHFGDGTRLSIL.

V and J are TRBV18 and TRBJ1-2; as DNA is missing, the TRBD1 call by TCRdb cannot be tested. The CDR3 is 14 amino acids. Germline CDR1 reads KGHSH; CDR2 reads LQKENI. The CDR3 loop reads CASSTGQGHYGYTF.

The chain employs TRBV20-1 and TRBJ1-1; as DNA is missing, the TRBD1 call by TCRdb cannot be tested. The length of the CDR3 is 14 residues. Germline lookup yields CDR1 DFQATT and CDR2 SNEGSKA (reference sequence). The CDR3 loop is CSARRSARGTEAFF.

The genes are TRBV28 and TRBJ2-7; with no DNA, the TCRdb D assignment of TRBD1 cannot be verified. Germline-derived CDR1 and CDR2 are MDHEN and SYDVKM. CDR3 length: 16 amino acids. CDR3 loop: CASSPGELRGVDEQYF. The full variable domain, completed using reference TRBV28 and TRBJ2-7, is DVKVTQSSRYLVKRTGEKVFLECVQDMDHENMFWYRQDPGLGLRLIYFSYDVKMKEKGDIPEGYSVSREKKERFSLILESASTNQTSMYLCASSPGELRGVDEQYFGPGTRLTVT.

The chain is built from TRBV9 and TRBJ1-1; TCRdb's D gene call, TRBD1, goes unchecked for lack of DNA. This CDR3 has 14 residues. Germline V gives CDR1 SGDLS, CDR2 YYNGEE. The CDR3 protein is CASSAWGGNTEAFF.